Listed below are T cell receptor beta chains from one sample, sequenced in a study of T cells after yellow fever vaccination. In TCRdb, the 5' RACE reads were re-called with MiXCR into one record per CDR3 protein. Counted here are 70,000 to 80,000 distinct CDR3 sequences, around 7.9% occurring once; the ten biggest clones make up roughly 28%. The sample in question was CD8+ T cells sorted from PBMCs, obtained less than 11 days after the first yellow fever vaccination. Receptors were obtained from a man younger than 35 who received the YFV17D yellow fever vaccine. Each CDR3 is given without its conserved first and last residue. A D gene is named only where the DNA matches it firmly.

v_call	d_call	j_call	cdr3_aa
TRBV12-3/TRBV12-4	TRBD1	TRBJ2-5	ASSSLIFGRGQPTKTQY
TRBV4-1	NA	TRBJ2-1	ASSHMGVPYNEQF
TRBV11-3	NA	TRBJ2-2	ASSFQGGTGELF
TRBV4-1	NA	TRBJ1-2	ASSQGTWIRYGYT
TRBV4-3	TRBD1	TRBJ2-7	ASSPEATGGYEQY
TRBV7-9	TRBD2	TRBJ2-1	ASSESLSGGPQEQF
TRBV4-3	TRBD1	TRBJ2-7	ASSQDGTGGGYEQY
TRBV5-6	NA	TRBJ1-1	ASSLPGVEGSREAF
TRBV5-1	TRBD1	TRBJ1-1	ASSSDRGARKRAEAF
TRBV5-8	NA	TRBJ1-1	ASSPGVVCWDTEAF
TRBV7-9	NA	TRBJ2-1	ASSPRRRIVDEQF
TRBV28	NA	TRBJ1-3	ASSLTDTIY
TRBV7-9	NA	TRBJ2-2	ASSRKGVNTGELF
TRBV12-3/TRBV12-4	TRBD1	TRBJ2-5	ASSPGQGEETQY
TRBV4-3	NA	TRBJ2-1	ASSEDSSSYNEQF
TRBV7-9	NA	TRBJ2-3	ASSLYKSTDTQY
TRBV5-1	NA	TRBJ2-1	ASSFRISSYNEQF
TRBV5-4	TRBD2	TRBJ2-3	ASSSGLGTDTQY
TRBV7-8	NA	TRBJ2-5	ASSLWARQQETQY
TRBV2	NA	TRBJ2-1	ASSEAIGPAVGEQF
TRBV10-3	TRBD1	TRBJ2-3	AISDIPGQHKTDTQY
TRBV7-6	TRBD1	TRBJ2-1	ASSLAGQGVGEQF
TRBV14	TRBD1	TRBJ2-7	ASSQGTGGFEQY
TRBV5-1	NA	TRBJ2-6	ASSLVPLRGANVLT
TRBV7-6	TRBD1	TRBJ2-2	ATSGQGRVAGELF
TRBV5-7	NA	TRBJ2-5	ASSSGPVLQETQY
TRBV12-3/TRBV12-4	TRBD2	TRBJ2-2	ASSQAGGYTGELF
TRBV6-5	TRBD2	TRBJ2-5	ASTGSGLAGGYQETQY
TRBV12-3/TRBV12-4	NA	TRBJ2-3	ASSLAGGLLSTDTQY
TRBV4-2	TRBD2	TRBJ2-7	ASSQGLAGGYEQY
TRBV19	NA	TRBJ2-6	ASSPTGTGANVLT
TRBV5-1	NA	TRBJ2-3	ASSKTVTNTDTQY
TRBV19	TRBD1	TRBJ2-6	ASLDRSAGANVLT
TRBV7-9	NA	TRBJ1-2	ASSLESARVYGYT
TRBV6-2/TRBV6-3	NA	TRBJ2-1	ASSLLRPVPYNEQF
TRBV10-2	NA	TRBJ2-5	ATNGEGGRLETQY
TRBV10-3	NA	TRBJ1-4	AIKDTNEKLF
TRBV5-1	NA	TRBJ2-2	ASESRDSHTGELF
TRBV13	NA	TRBJ2-5	ASSAEETQY
TRBV7-3	TRBD2	TRBJ2-5	ASSPLGTSGALTQY
TRBV12-3/TRBV12-4	NA	TRBJ2-1	ASSLGVGDYNEQF
TRBV7-2	NA	TRBJ1-5	ASSFPRGLGSNQPQH
TRBV28	NA	TRBJ1-2	ASQRVGLTNYGYT
TRBV10-2	NA	TRBJ1-5	ASSPGSSGNQPQH
TRBV9	TRBD2	TRBJ2-3	ASSVAGSGGAADTQY
TRBV29-1	NA	TRBJ1-1	SVGYRGGTEAF
TRBV3-1	TRBD2	TRBJ2-1	ASSHVLAPYNEQF
TRBV4-3	NA	TRBJ2-1	ASSQEEGRGYNEQF
TRBV12-3/TRBV12-4	TRBD2	TRBJ2-3	ASSTSSGDADTQY
TRBV29-1	NA	TRBJ2-7	SVNNGDYEQY
TRBV29-1	TRBD1	TRBJ2-5	SVLTGVVTQY
TRBV4-1	TRBD2	TRBJ2-3	ASSHQAGTRYSTDTQY
TRBV11-2	TRBD2	TRBJ2-5	ASSSRLADEQETQY
TRBV12-3/TRBV12-4	NA	TRBJ2-7	ASSLMGPTYEQY
TRBV7-9	TRBD1	TRBJ2-3	ASSPEGTGITDTQY
TRBV6-5	TRBD1	TRBJ2-7	ASSYRTGDLMEQY
TRBV11-3	TRBD1	TRBJ2-1	ASSPGTGVVSYNEQF